This T cell receptor (beta chain) appears in the sequencing data of a study of beta chain features in type 1 diabetes. The study reverse transcribed the entire isolated RNA, so it sequenced expressed TCRB transcripts. Assay used: immunoSEQ multiplex PCR; TCRdb lists only in-frame clones, some missing. Of under 250,000 clones listed, less than 15% are singletons. The length of the CDR3 is 14 residues. Germline V CDR1 and CDR2: SGDLS, YYNGEE. With 2 bases removed from V and 6 bases from J, the gap between germline ends came to 11 bases. This TCR was sampled from a woman aged 40 to 50 in good health. This chain links TRBV9 with TRBJ2-2, with D uncertain. Sequencing input: naive CD4+ T cells from blood. The chain's CDR3 is CASSVPPGPGELFF. In DNA, the CDR3 is TGTGCCAGCAGCGTGCCACCAGGCCCCGGGGAGCTGTTTTTT. The full variable domain, with the rest looked up from reference TRBV9 and TRBJ2-2, is DSGVTQTPKHLITATGQRVTLRCSPRSGDLSVYWYQQSLDQGLQFLIQYYNGEERAKGNILERFSAQQFPDLHSELNLSSLELGDSALYFCASSVPPGPGELFFGEGSRLTVL.